A single sample gave rise to the 6 T cell receptor beta chains below, sequenced in a study of beta chain features in type 1 diabetes. Study observations and caveats: Shorter TCRB CDR3s, moderately but significantly so, were found in Type 1 diabetes patients in all four CD4+ subsets.

Reverse transcription of all isolated RNA meant that expressed TCRB transcripts were sequenced. The protocol was immunoSEQ multiplex PCR, while the TCRdb copy is restricted to in-frame clones and leaves out a portion. Of 300,000 to 350,000 clones in the sample, approximately 15% were seen once. These receptors have no known antigen. Sequencing was performed on naive CD4+ T cells from blood. The receptor set was obtained from a young woman with type 1 diabetes.

The rearrangement uses TRBV5-4 and TRBJ2-1; TRBD2 aligns across 9 bases. Per the germline V gene, CDR1 is SGHNT and CDR2 is YYREEE (reference sequence). CDR3 length equals 17 residues. Trimming took 2 bases from V and 6 from J; bases not matched to a gene: 12. The CDR3 coding sequence is TGTGCCAGCAGCTTCGGGACTAGCCCGGCCGCCTCCAATGAGCAGTTCTTC. Amino acid sequence: CASSFGTSPAASNEQFF.

The CDR3 DNA follows: TGTGCCAGCAGCGTAGGTAGCGGGAGGGCCGGAGAGACCCAGTACTTC. It yields the protein CASSVGSGRAGETQYF. The chain employs TRBV9 and TRBJ2-5; 11 positions match TRBD2. The CDR3 is 16 residues long. J was trimmed by 4 bases and V by 0 bases; bases with no gene match: 5. Germline V lookup: CDR1 SGDLS, CDR2 YYNGEE.

This clone was counted a few times. The genes are TRBV2 and TRBJ2-1; 9 bases align to TRBD2. V shed 5 bases, J shed 5 bases, and the junction held 4 bases outside the gene matches. Germline CDR1 is SNHLY and CDR2 is FYNNEI. The CDR3 sequence is 14 residues long. CDR3 residues: CASSFRTSDNEQFF. The CDR3 DNA follows: TGTGCCAGCAGTTTTCGGACTAGCGACAATGAGCAGTTCTTC.

The J gene is TRBJ2-1, the V gene TRBV5-4; no clear D gene. Germline V CDR1 and CDR2: SGHNT, YYREEE (reference sequence). The CDR3 runs to 16 residues. The V end lost 0 bases, the J end lost 4 bases, and 14 bases lay between the germline ends. CDR3 nucleotides: TGTGCCAGCAGCTTGGCCTTGGGCAGATTTTACAATGAGCAGTTCTTC. It encodes CASSLALGRFYNEQFF.

The genes are TRBV28 and TRBJ1-2; D not resolved. Looked up from germline, CDR1 is MDHEN and CDR2 is SYDVKM. There are 11 residues in the CDR3. With 5 bases removed from V and 7 bases from J, the gap between germline ends came to 8 bases. In nucleotides, the CDR3 is TGTGCCAGCAGTACTGAATCTGGCTACACCTTC. It codes for CASSTESGYTF.

The table lists this clone with a few counts. This chain connects TRBV11-3 to TRBJ2-1; 14 positions agree with TRBD2. V dropped 5 bases and J dropped 8; count of bases not matched to a gene: 5. Germline values: CDR1 SGHNT, CDR2 YENEEA. The CDR3 length is 15 residues. The CDR3 region is CASSMPGLAGDEQFF. The CDR3 DNA reads TGTGCCAGCAGCATGCCGGGACTAGCGGGAGATGAGCAGTTCTTC.